Each of the 23 T cell receptor beta chains below was sequenced from the same sample in a study of Ad26.COV2.S vaccination and SARS-CoV-2 variants. Data came from immunoSEQ multiplex PCR; TCRdb stores just in-frame clones and leaves some out. The data show over 400,000 clones, about 91% seen once. Regarding treatment: about 20 received Ad26.COV2.S at low or high dose, single or two shots; roughly five received placebo; per-sample allocation not given. Specimens were obtained on day 63 following the first vaccine or placebo injection. The input for sequencing was peripheral blood, taken in a trial of Ad26.COV2.S vaccine versus placebo. These receptors were obtained from a person between 18 and 65 years old who received the Ad26.COV2.S COVID-19 vaccine or a placebo.

The chain has TRBV28 and TRBJ2-7; a possible D gene is TRBD1 (6 bases). Germline CDR1 reads MDHEN; CDR2 reads SYDVKM. V was shortened by 4 bases and J by 6 bases, with 19 bases between the two germline ends. The CDR3 covers 15 residues. For the CDR3, the DNA is TGTGCCAGCAGTTCCAACCCTGGGACATCTGTCGAGCAGTACTTC. It yields the protein CASSSNPGTSVEQYF.

V gene TRBV7-3 combines with J gene TRBJ2-2; possibly TRBD1 for D (6 bases). Germline V gives CDR1 SGHTA, CDR2 FQGTGA. V dropped 5 bases and J dropped 6 bases, with 10 bases sitting between them. The CDR3 runs to 13 residues. The CDR3 loop reads CASSTTGSGELFF. The CDR3 coding sequence is TGTGCCAGCAGCACAACAGGGTCCGGGGAGCTGTTTTTT. The variable domain in full, completed from reference TRBV7-3 and TRBJ2-2, reads GAGVSQTPSNKVTEKGKYVELRCDPISGHTALYWYRQSLGQGPEFLIYFQGTGAADDSGLPNDRFFAVRPEGSVSTLKIQRTERGDSAVYLCASSTTGSGELFFGEGSRLTVL.

The CDR3 DNA is TGTGCCAGCAGCTTAGAGACGGACAGTTGGGGCGAGCAGTACGTC. Its translation is CASSLETDSWGEQYV. The chain recombines TRBV7-8 with TRBJ2-7, with a weak D call TRBD1 (6 bases). V lost 1 base and J 6 bases, leaving 16 bases between the germline ends. This CDR3 spans 15 amino acids. Germline V CDR1 and CDR2: SGHVS, FQNEAQ.

The CDR3 protein is CASSGLTSGSVTYNEQFF. The CDR3 DNA reads as TGTGCCAGCAGTGGATTGACTAGCGGGAGTGTCACCTACAATGAGCAGTTCTTC. The chain recombines TRBV25-1 with TRBJ2-1; the match to TRBD2 covers 12 bases. V trimming: 4 bases; J trimming: 2 bases; junction bases outside the gene matches: 9. The CDR3 contains 18 residues. The germline V gene has CDR1 MGHDK and CDR2 SYGVNS. The full variable domain, completed using reference TRBV25-1 and TRBJ2-1, is EADIYQTPRYLVIGTGKKITLECSQTMGHDKMYWYQQDPGMELHLIHYSYGVNSTEKGDLSSESTVSRIRTEHFPLTLESARPSHTSQYLCASSGLTSGSVTYNEQFFGPGTRLTVL.

The rearrangement uses TRBV7-9 and TRBJ2-5; 7 nucleotides align to TRBD2. Germline trimming cut 1 base from V and 3 bases from J; bases unmatched to any gene: 14. Germline loops: CDR1 SEHNR, CDR2 FQNEAQ (reference sequence). The CDR3 totals 18 residues. CDR3 in DNA: TGTGCCAGCAGCTTAGGATTCCGCTTACGGGGGGAGGAAGAGACCCAGTACTTC. This codes for CASSLGFRLRGEEETQYF. The entire variable domain, with the rest obtained from reference TRBV7-9 and TRBJ2-5, is as follows: DTGVSQNPRHKITKRGQNVTFRCDPISEHNRLYWYRQTLGQGPEFLTYFQNEAQLEKSRLLSDRFSAERPKGSFSTLEIQRTEQGDSAMYLCASSLGFRLRGEEETQYFGPGTRLLVL.

V usage is TRBV3-1 (or the pseudogene TRBV3-2) and J usage is TRBJ2-3; D is unclear. V shed 4 bases and J shed 6 bases, with 8 bases lying between them. The V gene's germline CDR1 is LGHDT and CDR2 YNNKEL (reference sequence). The CDR3 has 12 residues. The CDR3 nucleotides read TGTGCCAGCAGCCGCAATCTGGATACGCAGTATTTT. It translates to CASSRNLDTQYF.

This clone appeared once. This sequence joins TRBV4-3 and TRBJ1-6; 7 nucleotides line up with TRBD1. With 4 bases clipped from V and 7 bases from J, the junction kept 10 bases outside the gene matches. This CDR3 has 16 residues. Per germline, CDR1 LGHNA and CDR2 YSLEER. CDR3 coding DNA: TGCGCCAGCAGCCGCATATACAGGGGTTCGAATTCACCCCTCCACTTT. It is translated as CASSRIYRGSNSPLHF.

The V gene is TRBV5-6, the J gene TRBJ1-1; possibly TRBD1 for D (5 bases). The CDR3 spans 14 residues. Looked up from germline, CDR1 is SGHDT and CDR2 is YYEEEE. Trimming cost V 2 bases and J 5 bases, with 13 bases left between them. This CDR3 is CASSLIGTATEAFF. The CDR3, as DNA: TGTGCCAGCAGCTTAATTGGGACCGCAACTGAAGCTTTCTTT.

The chain has TRBV4-1 and TRBJ1-2, with D possibly being TRBD1 (5 bases). This CDR3 comprises 15 residues. The ends were cut back, 0 bases at V and 4 bases at J, with 12 bases in the middle. CDR1 and CDR2 (germline): MGHRA, YSYEKL. CDR3 in amino acids: CASSQEWTTLYGYTF. In DNA form, the CDR3 reads TGCGCCAGCAGCCAAGAGTGGACAACTCTCTATGGCTACACCTTC.

The chain recombines TRBV10-3 with TRBJ2-5, with 8 bases aligning to TRBD2. CDR3 length: 14 residues. CDR1 is ENHRY and CDR2 is SYGVKD in the germline V gene. With 6 bases clipped from V and 2 bases from J, the junction kept 5 bases outside the gene matches. The CDR3 DNA reads as TGTGCCATCAGCCGGGGGGGGTCGCAAGAGACCCAGTACTTC. Its translation: CAISRGGSQETQYF.

The V gene is TRBV28, the J gene TRBJ1-3, with D possibly matching TRBD1 (6 bases). V gave up 5 bases and J gave up 4 bases, with 12 bases separating them. The CDR3 is made up of 14 amino acids. Germline V CDR1 and CDR2: MDHEN, SYDVKM. The CDR3 is CASSPGTLGNTIYF. The CDR3 DNA sequence: TGTGCCAGCAGTCCCGGGACATTAGGAAACACCATATATTTT.

This clone was seen only a few times. The gene calls are TRBV7-2 and TRBJ2-7; D possibly corresponds to TRBD1 (5 bases). V lost 1 base and J lost 4, with 11 bases in between. CDR1 is SGHTA and CDR2 is FQGNSA in the germline V gene. This CDR3 contains 14 residues. The CDR3 DNA follows: TGTGCCAGCAGCTTAGATGGCAGGGTTTACGAGCAGTACTTC. Its protein product is CASSLDGRVYEQYF.

This chain connects TRBV19 to TRBJ2-1; unclear D gene. V was clipped by 4 bases and J by 5 bases, with 15 bases between them. The CDR3 contains 15 residues. In germline, CDR1 is LNHDA, CDR2 SQIVND (reference sequence). CDR3: CASSTPLEFNNEQFF. The DNA of the CDR3 is TGTGCCAGTAGTACCCCGCTAGAATTCAACAATGAGCAGTTCTTC.

The genes are TRBV7-9 and TRBJ2-7, with D perhaps matching TRBD2 (6 bases). The germline V gene has CDR1 SEHNR and CDR2 FQNEAQ (reference sequence). The CDR3 consists of 13 residues. V lost 5 bases, J lost 7 bases, and 15 bases lay in between. The CDR3 spells CASSPGRMGEQYV. CDR3 DNA: TGTGCCAGCAGCCCCGGGAGAATGGGAGAGCAGTACGTC.

This chain connects TRBV7-2 to TRBJ1-6, with D uncertain. V was clipped by 5 bases and J by 7 bases, with 9 bases between them. The germline V gene encodes CDR1 SGHTA and CDR2 FQGNSA. CDR3 size: 13 residues. The CDR3 spells CASSPTSNSPLHF. The CDR3 DNA is TGTGCCAGCAGCCCGACCAGCAATTCACCCCTCCACTTT.

V is TRBV27 and J is TRBJ2-2; D ambiguous. There are 14 residues in the CDR3. V lost 4 bases and J 4 bases, leaving 10 bases between the germline ends. Germline V lookup: CDR1 MNHEY, CDR2 SMNVEV (reference sequence). This CDR3 is CASSSRLFTGELFF. Written as DNA, the CDR3 is TGTGCCAGCAGTTCCAGACTCTTCACCGGGGAGCTGTTTTTT.

The gene calls are TRBV24-1 and TRBJ1-1; D gene uncertain. V was pared by 9 bases and J by 5 bases, with 9 bases between. Germline CDR1 and CDR2: KGHDR and SFDVKD. The length of the CDR3 is 11 residues. The CDR3 here is CATRRGTEAFF. CDR3 nucleotides: TGTGCCACCCGTAGAGGAACTGAAGCTTTCTTT.

The chain carries TRBV20-1 and TRBJ1-1; 7 nucleotides agree with TRBD1. Unmatched junction bases numbered 17, after V lost 3 bases and J lost 10 bases. The V gene's germline CDR1 is DFQATT and CDR2 SNEGSKA (reference sequence). This CDR3 contains 15 residues. This CDR3 reads CSASAGAGGYAAAFF. In nucleotides, the CDR3 is TGCAGTGCTAGTGCCGGGGCAGGGGGGTATGCCGCAGCTTTCTTT.

The genes are TRBV5-1 and TRBJ2-5, with 8 bases matching TRBD1. The CDR3 consists of 18 residues. Looked up from germline, CDR1 is SGHRS and CDR2 is YFSETQ. V lost 6 bases, J lost 2 bases, and 18 bases stayed unmatched. The CDR3 region has the DNA TGCGCCAGCAAGGAGGCGGCGGTGGGACAGGCGCAACAAGAGACCCAGTACTTC. It specifies CASKEAAVGQAQQETQYF. Using reference TRBV5-1 and TRBJ2-5 for the parts outside the CDR3, the full variable domain is KAGVTQTPRYLIKTRGQQVTLSCSPISGHRSVSWYQQTPGQGLQFLFEYFSETQRNKGNFPGRFSGRQFSNSRSEMNVSTLELGDSALYLCASKEAAVGQAQQETQYFGPGTRLLVL.

This clone was observed once. The J gene is TRBJ2-7, the V gene TRBV29-1; 9 positions match TRBD1. The CDR3 runs 12 residues. V lost 7 bases, J lost 5 bases, and 6 bases stayed unmatched. The germline CDR1 and CDR2 sequences are SQVTM and ANQGSEA. This CDR3 is CSASTGGDEQYF. CDR3 DNA: TGCAGCGCTTCGACAGGGGGGGACGAGCAGTACTTC.

The J gene is TRBJ1-1, the V gene TRBV2; 8 bases map to TRBD1. The CDR3 contains 15 residues. Per germline, CDR1 SNHLY and CDR2 FYNNEI. V lost 2 bases, J lost 6 bases, and 8 bases stayed unmatched. CDR3 DNA sequence: TGTGCCAGCAGTGAAAGGGGGACAGGTCTCTCTGAAGCTTTCTTT. Protein sequence: CASSERGTGLSEAFF. Full variable domain (rest looked up from reference TRBV2 and TRBJ1-1): EPEVTQTPSHQVTQMGQEVILRCVPISNHLYFYWYRQILGQKVEFLVSFYNNEISEKSEIFDDQFSVERPDGSNFTLKIRSTKLEDSAMYFCASSERGTGLSEAFFGQGTRLTVV.

This clone was found a few times. The rearrangement links TRBV5-1 to TRBJ2-7; 9 nucleotides agree with TRBD1. Germline CDR1 SGHRS, CDR2 YFSETQ. The CDR3 is made up of 13 amino acids. The J segment lost 5 bases and the V segment lost 6 bases, leaving 6 bases of the junction unmatched. CDR3 in DNA: TGCGCCAGCATGGGACAGGGTCTCGACGAGCAGTACTTC. Its translation is CASMGQGLDEQYF.

The J gene is TRBJ2-7, the V gene TRBV15, with TRBD1 identical over 7 bases. With 2 bases clipped from V and 2 bases from J, the junction kept 3 bases outside the gene matches. CDR3 length equals 14 residues. Germline values: CDR1 LNHNV, CDR2 YYDKDF (reference sequence). CDR3 coding DNA: TGTGCCACCAGCAGACCCGGACAGGCCTACGAGCAGTACGTC. It translates to CATSRPGQAYEQYV.